This T cell receptor beta chain was recovered during a study of post-analysis software for immune sequencing data. About this clonotype: Its antigen is currently unknown.

The CDR3 extends over 15 amino acids. Germline CDR1 and CDR2: SEHNR and FQNEAQ (reference sequence). Trimming shortened V by 2 bases and J by 1 base, and 11 bases separated the two germline ends. Whole-study findings and limits: Batch-matched samples strongly co-clustered by F measure. TRBV5-6, TRBV5-1 and TRBV20-1 were among roughly 5 TRBV segments more frequent in patients than controls.

Presence of unique molecular identifiers characterized the TCR beta cDNA libraries. One entry per CDR3 protein, called by TCRdb with MiXCR from the PCR reads. The table shows approximately 660,000 distinct CDR3 sequences, with 55% to 70% occurring only once. The source of this sequence is a girl aged 2-10 years with multiple sclerosis. Sequenced material: blood. The V call is TRBV7-9, the J call TRBJ1-2; possible D gene TRBD1, 5 bases. CDR3 residues: CASSLLQADNYGYTF. In nucleotides, the CDR3 is TGTGCCAGCAGCTTACTACAGGCAGATAACTATGGCTACACCTTC.